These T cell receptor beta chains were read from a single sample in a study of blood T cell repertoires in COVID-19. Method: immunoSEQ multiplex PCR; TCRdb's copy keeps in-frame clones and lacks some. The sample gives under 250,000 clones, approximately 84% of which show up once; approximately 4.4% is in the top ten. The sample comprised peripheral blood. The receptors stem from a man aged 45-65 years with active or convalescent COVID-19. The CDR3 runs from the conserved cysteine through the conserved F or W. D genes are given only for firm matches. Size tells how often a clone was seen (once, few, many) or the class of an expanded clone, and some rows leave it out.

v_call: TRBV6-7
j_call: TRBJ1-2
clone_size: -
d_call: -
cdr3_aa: CASSYSPGRDTYGYTF

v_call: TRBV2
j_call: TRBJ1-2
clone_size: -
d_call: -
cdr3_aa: CASSLTANYGYTF

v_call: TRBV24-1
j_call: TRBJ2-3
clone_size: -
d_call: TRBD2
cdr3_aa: CATSVERGSTDTQYF

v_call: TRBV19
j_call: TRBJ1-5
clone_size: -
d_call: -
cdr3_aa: CASSARQSAQHF

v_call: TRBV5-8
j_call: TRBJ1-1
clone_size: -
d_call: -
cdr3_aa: CASSLALGSGHKTAEAFF

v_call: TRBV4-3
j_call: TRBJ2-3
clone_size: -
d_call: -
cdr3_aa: CASSQDWASQTQYF

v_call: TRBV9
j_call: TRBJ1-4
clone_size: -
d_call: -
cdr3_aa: CASSVGARVTNEKLFF

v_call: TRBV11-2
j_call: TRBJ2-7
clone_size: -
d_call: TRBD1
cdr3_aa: CASKKGQVSSHEQYF

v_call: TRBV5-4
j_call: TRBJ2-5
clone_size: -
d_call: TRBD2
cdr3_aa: CASSLRRGGPETQYF

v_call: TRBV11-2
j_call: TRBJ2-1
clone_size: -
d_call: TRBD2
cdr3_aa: CASSSPGTSGYNEQFF

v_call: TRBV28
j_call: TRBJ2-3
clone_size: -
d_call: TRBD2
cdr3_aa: CASRARLAGGADTQYF

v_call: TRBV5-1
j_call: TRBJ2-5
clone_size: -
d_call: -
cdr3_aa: CASSLQETQYF

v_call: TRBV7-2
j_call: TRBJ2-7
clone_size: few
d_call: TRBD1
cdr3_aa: CASTLTGTVYEQYF

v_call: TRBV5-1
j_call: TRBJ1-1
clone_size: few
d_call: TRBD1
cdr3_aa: CASSLNRGRGTEAFF

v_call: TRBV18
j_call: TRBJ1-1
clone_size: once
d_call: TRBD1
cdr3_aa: CASSARQGEAFF

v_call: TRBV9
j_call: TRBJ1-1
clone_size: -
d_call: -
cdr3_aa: CASSPLGEAFF

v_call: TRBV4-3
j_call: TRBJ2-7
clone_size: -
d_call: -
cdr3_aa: CASSLRAGGDYEQYF

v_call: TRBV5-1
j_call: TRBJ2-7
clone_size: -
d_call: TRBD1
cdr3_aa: CASSLSGTGGLSYEQYF

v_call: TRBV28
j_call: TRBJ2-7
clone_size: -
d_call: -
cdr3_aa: CASSTGTLYEQYF

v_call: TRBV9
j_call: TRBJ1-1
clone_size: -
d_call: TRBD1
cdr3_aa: CASSATGGLTEAFF

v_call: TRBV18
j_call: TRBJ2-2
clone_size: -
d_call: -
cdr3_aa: CASSTDRNTGELFF

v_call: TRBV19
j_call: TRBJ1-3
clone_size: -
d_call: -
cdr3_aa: CASSMSEVSGNTIYF

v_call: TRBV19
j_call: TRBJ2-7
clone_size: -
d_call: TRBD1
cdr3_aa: CASSRQGGYEQYF

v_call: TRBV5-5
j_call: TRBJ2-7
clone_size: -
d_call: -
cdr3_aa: CASSSLDSFPLEQYF

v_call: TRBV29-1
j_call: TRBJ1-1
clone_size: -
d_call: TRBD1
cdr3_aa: CSVEGDRVPEAFF

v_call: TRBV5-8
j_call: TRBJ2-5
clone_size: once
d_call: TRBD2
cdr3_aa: CASSPGTSGGARETQYF

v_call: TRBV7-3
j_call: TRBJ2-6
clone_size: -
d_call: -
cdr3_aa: CASSLMSLNSGANVLTF

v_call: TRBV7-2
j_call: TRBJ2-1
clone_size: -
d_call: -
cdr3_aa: CASSLRRGAYDEQFF

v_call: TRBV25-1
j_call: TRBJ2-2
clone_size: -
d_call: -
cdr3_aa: CASSVSGAATGELFF

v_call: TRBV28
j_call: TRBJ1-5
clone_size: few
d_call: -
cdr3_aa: CASSLRASNQPQHF

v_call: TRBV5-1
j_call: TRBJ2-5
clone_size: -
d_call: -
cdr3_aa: CASSLAPGGLSPSVRETQYF

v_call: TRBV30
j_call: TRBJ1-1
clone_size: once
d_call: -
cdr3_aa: CAWDRRTEAFF

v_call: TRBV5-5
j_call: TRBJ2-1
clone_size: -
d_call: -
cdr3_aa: CASSYLGGTNNEQFF

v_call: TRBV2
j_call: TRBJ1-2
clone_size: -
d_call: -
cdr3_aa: CASSWGPGGYTF

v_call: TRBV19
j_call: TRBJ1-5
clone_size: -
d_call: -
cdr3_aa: CASLRRFGNQPQHF

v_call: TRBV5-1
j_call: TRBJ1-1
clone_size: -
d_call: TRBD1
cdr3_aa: CARATRGAGGMNTEAFF

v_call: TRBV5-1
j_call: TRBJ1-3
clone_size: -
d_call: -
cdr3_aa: CASSLGVSGNTIYF

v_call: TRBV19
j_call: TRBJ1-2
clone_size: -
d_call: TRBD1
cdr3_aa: CASTHSQGWYGYTF

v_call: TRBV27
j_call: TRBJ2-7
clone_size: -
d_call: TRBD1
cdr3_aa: CASSLYRGAYEQYF

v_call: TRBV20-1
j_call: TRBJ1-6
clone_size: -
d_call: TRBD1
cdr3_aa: CSAPRTGSLHF

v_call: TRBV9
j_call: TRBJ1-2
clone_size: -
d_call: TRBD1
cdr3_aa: CASSPGQGTRRGGYTF

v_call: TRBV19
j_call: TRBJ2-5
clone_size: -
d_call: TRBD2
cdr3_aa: CASSIGTSGGYQETQYF

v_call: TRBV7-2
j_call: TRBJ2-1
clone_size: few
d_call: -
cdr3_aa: CASHMTRIGDEQFF

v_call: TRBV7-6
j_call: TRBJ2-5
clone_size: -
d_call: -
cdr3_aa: CASSSRQETQYF

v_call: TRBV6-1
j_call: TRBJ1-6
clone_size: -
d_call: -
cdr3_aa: CASSETDNSPLHF

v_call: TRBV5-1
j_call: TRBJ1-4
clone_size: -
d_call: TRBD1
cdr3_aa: CASSPRTGRPFATNEKLFF

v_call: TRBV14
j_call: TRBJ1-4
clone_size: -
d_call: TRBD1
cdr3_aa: CASSQEGLEARGLLWEKLFF

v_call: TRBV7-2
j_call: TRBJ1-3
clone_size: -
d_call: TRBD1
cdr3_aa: CASSRATWTGDNTIYF